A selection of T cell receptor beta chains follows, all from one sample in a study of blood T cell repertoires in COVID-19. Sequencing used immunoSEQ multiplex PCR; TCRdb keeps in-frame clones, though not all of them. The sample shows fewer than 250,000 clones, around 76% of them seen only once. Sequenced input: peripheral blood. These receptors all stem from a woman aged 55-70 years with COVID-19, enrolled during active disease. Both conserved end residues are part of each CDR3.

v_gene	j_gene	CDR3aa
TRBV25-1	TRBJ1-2	CASSEYRSGTLGYTF
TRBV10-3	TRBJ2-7	CAISEDRVMYEQYF
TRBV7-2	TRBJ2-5	CASKRDTRQETQYF
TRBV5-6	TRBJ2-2	CASSRFSGRNVVGELFF
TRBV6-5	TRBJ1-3	CASSYSSLGNTIYF
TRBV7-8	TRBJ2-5	CASRRELGETQYF
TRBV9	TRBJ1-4	CASSVFTGGNEKLFF
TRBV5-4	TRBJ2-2	CASSSDRNTGELFF
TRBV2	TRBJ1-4	CASRPDRGKNEKLFF
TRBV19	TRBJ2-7	CASSISPGQVHYEQYF
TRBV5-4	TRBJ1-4	CASSLSREGEKLFF
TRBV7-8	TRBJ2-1	CASSSLRPGYYNEQFF
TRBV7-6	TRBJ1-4	CASLPFAPEKLFF
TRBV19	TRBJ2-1	CASSQGSLAGVLNEQFF
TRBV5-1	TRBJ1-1	CASSLEQGEAFF
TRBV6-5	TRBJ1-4	CASTTGVNEKLFF
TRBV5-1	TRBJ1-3	CASGGGGSGNTIYF
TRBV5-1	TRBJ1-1	CASSPREGGNTEAFF
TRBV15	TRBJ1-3	CATSRDERDTIYF
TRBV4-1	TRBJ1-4	CASSLQGTGATNEKLFF
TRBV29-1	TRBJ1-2	CSVEVSVLDYGYTF
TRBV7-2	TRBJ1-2	CASSSGQDYGYTF
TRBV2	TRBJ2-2	CASRGDRGVPGELFF
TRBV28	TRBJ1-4	CASSAPPGLSNEKLFF
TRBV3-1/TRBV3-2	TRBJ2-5	CASSTLGRETQYF
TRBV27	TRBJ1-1	CASSLRTGAPNTEAFF
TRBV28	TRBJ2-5	CASSEQGLQTQYF
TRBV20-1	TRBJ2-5	CSASYGGETQYF
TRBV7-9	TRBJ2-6	CASPQGAGANVLTF
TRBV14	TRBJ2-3	CASSPPGLWTQYF
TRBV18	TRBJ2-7	CASSPAEGPKVEQYF
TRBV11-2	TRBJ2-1	CASSLDEGGVSYNEQFF
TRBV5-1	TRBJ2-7	CASSPRYERGYYYEQYF
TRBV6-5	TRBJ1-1	CASSLDRGSNTEAFF
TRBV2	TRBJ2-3	CASAPEGDTQYF
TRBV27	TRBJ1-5	CASNPGDGGEGKADQPQHF
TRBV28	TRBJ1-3	CASSLEASGNTIYF
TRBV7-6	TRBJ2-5	CASSFPTPGLGGAGTQYF
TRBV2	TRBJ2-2	CASSEVRNTGELFF
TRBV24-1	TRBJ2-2	CATSDPLGDRGSTTGELFF
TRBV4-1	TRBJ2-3	CASSQEGSGRTDTQYF
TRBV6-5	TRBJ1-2	CASSYSTALNYGYTF
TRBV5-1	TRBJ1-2	CASSFSTANYGYTF
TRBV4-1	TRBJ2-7	CASSPQGSSYEQYF
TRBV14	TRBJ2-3	CASSQEGQASTDTQYF
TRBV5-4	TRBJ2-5	CASSMTGEETQYF
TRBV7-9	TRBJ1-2	CASSFGEGQYGYTF
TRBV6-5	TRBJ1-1	CASSYSKGAGTEAFF
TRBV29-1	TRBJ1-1	CSVDREGVNEAFF
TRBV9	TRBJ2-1	CASTVQGGSVYEQFF
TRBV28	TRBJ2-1	CASRLFGTGGDEQFF
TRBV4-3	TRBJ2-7	CASSQDLAHGARSIRGTYEQYF